The 3 T cell receptor beta chains below come from one sample, sequenced in a study of blood T cell repertoires in COVID-19. TCRdb's copy holds only in-frame clones and misses some; the assay was immunoSEQ multiplex PCR. The sample has 150,000 to 200,000 clones; roughly nine tenths are singletons. Sequences were obtained from peripheral blood. Source of these receptors: a woman in her fifties or sixties with COVID-19, enrolled during active disease.

The chain employs TRBV19 and TRBJ2-5; TRBD2 aligns across 14 bases. The CDR3 runs to 15 residues. CDR1 and CDR2 from the germline V gene are LNHDA and SQIVND (reference sequence). Unmatched junction bases numbered 4, after V lost 5 bases and J lost 5 bases. The CDR3 sequence is CASSPRTSGRETQYF. DNA of the CDR3: TGTGCCAGTAGTCCCCGGACTAGCGGGAGGGAGACCCAGTACTTC.

The chain joins TRBV7-8 to TRBJ1-5; a possible D gene is TRBD1 (5 bases). This CDR3 has 14 amino acids. The ends were cut back, 5 bases at V and 0 bases at J, with 8 bases in the middle. CDR1 is SGHVS and CDR2 is FQNEAQ in the germline V gene. CDR3 nucleotide sequence: TGTGCCAGCAGCCGAGACAGTAGCAATCAGCCCCAGCATTTT. It specifies CASSRDSSNQPQHF.

The chain recombines TRBV6-6 with TRBJ1-1, with a weak D call TRBD1 (6 bases). This CDR3 is 14 amino acids long. Germline CDR1 is MNHNY and CDR2 is SVGAGI (reference sequence). The V and J ends lost 6 bases and 6 bases respectively, with 17 bases between them. The CDR3 loop reads CASSFDRWLAEAFF. The CDR3 nucleotides are TGTGCCAGCAGCTTCGACAGGTGGCTGGCTGAAGCTTTCTTT.